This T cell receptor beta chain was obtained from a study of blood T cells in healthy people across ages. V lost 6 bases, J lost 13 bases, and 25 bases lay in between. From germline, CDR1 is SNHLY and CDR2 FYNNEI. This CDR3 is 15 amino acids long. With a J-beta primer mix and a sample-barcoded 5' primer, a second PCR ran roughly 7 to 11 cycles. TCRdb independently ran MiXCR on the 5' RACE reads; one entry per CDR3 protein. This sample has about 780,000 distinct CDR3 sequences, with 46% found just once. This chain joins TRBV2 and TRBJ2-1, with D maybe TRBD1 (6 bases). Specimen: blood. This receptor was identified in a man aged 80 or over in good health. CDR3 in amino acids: CASRRDGQPRETQFF. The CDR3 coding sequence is TGTGCCAGCAGGAGGGACGGACAGCCAAGGGAGACCCAGTTCTTC.